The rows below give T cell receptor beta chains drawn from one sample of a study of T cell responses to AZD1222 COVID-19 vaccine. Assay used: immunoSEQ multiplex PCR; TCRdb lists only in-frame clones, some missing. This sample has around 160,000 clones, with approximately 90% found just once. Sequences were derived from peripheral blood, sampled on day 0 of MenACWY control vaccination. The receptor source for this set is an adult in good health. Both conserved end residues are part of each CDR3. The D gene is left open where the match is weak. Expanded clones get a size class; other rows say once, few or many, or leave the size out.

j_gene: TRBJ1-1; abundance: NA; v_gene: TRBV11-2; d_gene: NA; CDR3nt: TGTGCCAGCAGCCCTGGGACAACAAATAGAGCTTTCTTT; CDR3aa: CASSPGTTNRAFF
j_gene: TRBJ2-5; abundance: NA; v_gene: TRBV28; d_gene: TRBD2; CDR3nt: TGTGCCAGCAGCATCGGCGGGAGTAACTCTCAAGAGACCCAGTACTTC; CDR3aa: CASSIGGSNSQETQYF
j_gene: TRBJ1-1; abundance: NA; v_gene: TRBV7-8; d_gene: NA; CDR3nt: TGTGCCAGCATGCTCATGAACACTGAAGCTTTCTTT; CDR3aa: CASMLMNTEAFF
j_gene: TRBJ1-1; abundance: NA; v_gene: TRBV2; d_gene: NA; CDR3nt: TGTGCCAGCAGTGAAAGATCCGCCGCGACCGGGGGTGAAGCTTTCTTT; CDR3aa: CASSERSAATGGEAFF
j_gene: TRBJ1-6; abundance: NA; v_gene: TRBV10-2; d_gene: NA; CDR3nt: TGCGCCAGCAGTGTGAACAGGGAGAATTCACCCCTCCACTTT; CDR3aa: CASSVNRENSPLHF
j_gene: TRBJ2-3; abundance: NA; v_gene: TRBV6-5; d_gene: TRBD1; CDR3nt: TGTGCCAGCATTCGGACAGGGCTCACAGATACGCAGTATTTT; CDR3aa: CASIRTGLTDTQYF
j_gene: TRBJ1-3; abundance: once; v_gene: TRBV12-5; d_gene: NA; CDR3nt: TGTGCTAGTGGTTTGCTTTCTGGAAACACCATATATTTT; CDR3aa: CASGLLSGNTIYF
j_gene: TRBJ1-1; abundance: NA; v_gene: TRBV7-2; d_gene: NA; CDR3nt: TGTGCCAGCAGCTTACCTTGGGGCGCGGGGGCTTTCTTT; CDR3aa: CASSLPWGAGAFF
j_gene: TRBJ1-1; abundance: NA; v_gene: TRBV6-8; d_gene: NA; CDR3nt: TGTGCCAGCAGTTACGTAAAATCAGGACATATGAACACTGAAGCTTTCTTT; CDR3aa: CASSYVKSGHMNTEAFF
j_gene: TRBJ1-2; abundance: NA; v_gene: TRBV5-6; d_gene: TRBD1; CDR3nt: TGTGCCAGCAGCTACCCGGGACAGGGACGCGCCGGAGGCTACACCTTC; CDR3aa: CASSYPGQGRAGGYTF
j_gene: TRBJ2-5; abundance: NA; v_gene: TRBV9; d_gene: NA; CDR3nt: TGTGCCAGCAGCCCAAGCGCGGCCCTCCAAGAGACCCAGTACTTC; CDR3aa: CASSPSAALQETQYF
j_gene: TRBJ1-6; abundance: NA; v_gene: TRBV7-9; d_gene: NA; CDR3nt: TGTGCCAGCAGCTTAAGTGGGGTTTCAAATTCACCCCTCCACTTT; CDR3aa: CASSLSGVSNSPLHF
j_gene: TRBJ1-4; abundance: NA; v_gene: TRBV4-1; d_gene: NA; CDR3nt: TGCGCCAGCAGCCAAGAAGGCAGGGGTGAAAAACTGTTTTTT; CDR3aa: CASSQEGRGEKLFF
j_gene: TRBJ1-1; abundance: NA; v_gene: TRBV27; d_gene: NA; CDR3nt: TGTGCCAGCAGTTTGTCAGGATATACTGAAGCTTTCTTT; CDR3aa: CASSLSGYTEAFF
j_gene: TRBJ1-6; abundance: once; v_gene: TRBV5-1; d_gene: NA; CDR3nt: TGCGCCAGCAGCAAAGGGAGCTCCTATAATTCACCCCTCCACTTT; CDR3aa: CASSKGSSYNSPLHF
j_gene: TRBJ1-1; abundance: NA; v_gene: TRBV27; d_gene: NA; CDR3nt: TGTGCCAGCAGGAAGGCACTGACTGGAAACACTGAAGCTTTCTTT; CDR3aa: CASRKALTGNTEAFF
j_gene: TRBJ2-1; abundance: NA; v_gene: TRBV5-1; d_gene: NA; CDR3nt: TGCGCCAGCAGCTTGGGGCTGATTGACCGGGAATACAATGAGCAGTTCTTC; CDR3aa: CASSLGLIDREYNEQFF
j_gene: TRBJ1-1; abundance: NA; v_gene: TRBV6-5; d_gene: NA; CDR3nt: TGTGCCACGGGATACGACCGACCTAACACTGAAGCTTTCTTT; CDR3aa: CATGYDRPNTEAFF
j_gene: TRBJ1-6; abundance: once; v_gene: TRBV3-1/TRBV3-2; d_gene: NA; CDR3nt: TGTGCCAGCAGCCTCACGGGGATGCGATCACCCCTCCACTTT; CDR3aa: CASSLTGMRSPLHF
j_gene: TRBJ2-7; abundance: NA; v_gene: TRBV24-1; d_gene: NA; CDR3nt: TGTGCCACCAGTGATTCGGGGTGCGAGCAGTACTTC; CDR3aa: CATSDSGCEQYF
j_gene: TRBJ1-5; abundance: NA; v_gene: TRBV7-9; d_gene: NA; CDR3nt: TGTGCCAGCAGCTGGCCCAATCAGCCCCAGCATTTT; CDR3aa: CASSWPNQPQHF
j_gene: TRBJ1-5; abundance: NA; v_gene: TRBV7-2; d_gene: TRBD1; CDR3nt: TGTGCCAGCAGTAGCGAGACAGGGAGCAATCAGCCCCAGCATTTT; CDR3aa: CASSSETGSNQPQHF
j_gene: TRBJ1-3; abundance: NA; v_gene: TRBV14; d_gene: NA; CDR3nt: TGTGCCAGCAGCCAAGAGCTGGACAGTTATCGCTCTGGAAACACCATATATTTT; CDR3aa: CASSQELDSYRSGNTIYF
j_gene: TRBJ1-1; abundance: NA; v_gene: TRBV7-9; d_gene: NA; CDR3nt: TGTGCCAGCAGCTTAGGGGGGCACACTGAAGCTTTCTTT; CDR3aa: CASSLGGHTEAFF
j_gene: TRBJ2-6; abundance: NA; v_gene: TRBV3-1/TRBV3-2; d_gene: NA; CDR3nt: TGTGCCAGCAGCCAAGAGGTTTCTGGGGCCAACGTCCTGACTTTC; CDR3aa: CASSQEVSGANVLTF
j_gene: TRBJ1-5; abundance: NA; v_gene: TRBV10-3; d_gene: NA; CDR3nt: TGTGCCATCAGGAGTCAGGAGATTCCCAATCAGCCCCAGCATTTT; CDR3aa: CAIRSQEIPNQPQHF
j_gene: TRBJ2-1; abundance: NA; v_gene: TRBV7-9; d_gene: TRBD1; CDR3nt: TGTGCCAGCAGTACAGGGGGTGGGAATGAGCAGTTCTTC; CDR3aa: CASSTGGGNEQFF
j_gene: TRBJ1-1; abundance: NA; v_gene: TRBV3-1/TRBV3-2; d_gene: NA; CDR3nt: TGTGCCAGCAGCCCCGGGTCCCTTCGGGCTTTCTTT; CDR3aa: CASSPGSLRAFF
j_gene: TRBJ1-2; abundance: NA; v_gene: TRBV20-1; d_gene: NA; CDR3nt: TGCAGTGCTACGCGGGCCTATGGCTACACCTTC; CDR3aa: CSATRAYGYTF
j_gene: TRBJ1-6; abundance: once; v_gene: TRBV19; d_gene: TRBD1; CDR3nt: TGTGCCAGTAGTATTAGGACAGGGACACCCCTCCACTTT; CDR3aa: CASSIRTGTPLHF
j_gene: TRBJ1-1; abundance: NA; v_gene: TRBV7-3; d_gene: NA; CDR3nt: TGTGCCAGCAGCCGAAAGGGGGGCACTGAAGCTTTCTTT; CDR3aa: CASSRKGGTEAFF
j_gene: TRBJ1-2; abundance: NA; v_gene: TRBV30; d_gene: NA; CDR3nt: TGTGCCTGGGGTCATTCGTATGGCTACACCTTC; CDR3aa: CAWGHSYGYTF
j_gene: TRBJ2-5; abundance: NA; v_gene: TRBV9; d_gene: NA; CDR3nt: TGTGCCAGCAGCGTAGAGAACAGTCCAGAGACCCAGTACTTC; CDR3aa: CASSVENSPETQYF
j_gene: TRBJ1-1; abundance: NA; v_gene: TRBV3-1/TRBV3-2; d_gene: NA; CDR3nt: TGTGCCAGCAGCCAAGCAAAAATCCGAATGTCTGAAGCTTTCTTT; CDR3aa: CASSQAKIRMSEAFF
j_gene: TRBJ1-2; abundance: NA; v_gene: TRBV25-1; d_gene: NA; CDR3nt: TGTGCCAGCAGTGATTCTGGACCCCTTAACTATGGCTACACCTTC; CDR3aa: CASSDSGPLNYGYTF
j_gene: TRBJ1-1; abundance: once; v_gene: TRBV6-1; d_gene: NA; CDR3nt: TGTGCCAGCAGTGAGGGGGGCACTGAAGCTTTCTTT; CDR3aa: CASSEGGTEAFF
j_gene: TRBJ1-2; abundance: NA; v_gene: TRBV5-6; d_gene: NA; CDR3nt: TGTGCCAGCAGCTTCCAGAACTATGGCTACACCTTC; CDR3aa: CASSFQNYGYTF
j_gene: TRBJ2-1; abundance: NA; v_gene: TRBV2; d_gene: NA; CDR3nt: TGTGCCAGCATTTGGCGGGACCCCTACAATGAGCAGTTCTTC; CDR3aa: CASIWRDPYNEQFF
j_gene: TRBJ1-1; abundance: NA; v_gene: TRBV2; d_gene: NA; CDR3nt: TGTGCCAGCAGTGAGGGCATGAACACTGAAGCTTTCTTT; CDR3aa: CASSEGMNTEAFF
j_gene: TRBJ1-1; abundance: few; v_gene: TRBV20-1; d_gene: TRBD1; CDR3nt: TGCAGTGCTAGTGGACAGGTGCCAGCTGAAGCTTTCTTT; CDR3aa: CSASGQVPAEAFF
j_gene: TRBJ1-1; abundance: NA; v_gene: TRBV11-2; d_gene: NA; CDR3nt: TGTGCCAGCAGCCAACAACACCTATTAGAACCTGAAGCTTTCTTT; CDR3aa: CASSQQHLLEPEAFF
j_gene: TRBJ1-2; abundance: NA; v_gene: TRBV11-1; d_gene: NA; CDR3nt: TGTGCCAGCAGCCCGAGGACAGAGAGGAGCTACACCTTC; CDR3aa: CASSPRTERSYTF
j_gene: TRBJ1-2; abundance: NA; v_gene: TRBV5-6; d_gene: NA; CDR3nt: TGTGCCAGCAGCTTGGGAAGCGGCTACACCTTC; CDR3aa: CASSLGSGYTF
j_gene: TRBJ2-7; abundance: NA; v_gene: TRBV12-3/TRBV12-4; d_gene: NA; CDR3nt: TGTGCCAGCAGTTCGAGGAGGGTCGAGCAGTACTTC; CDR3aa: CASSSRRVEQYF
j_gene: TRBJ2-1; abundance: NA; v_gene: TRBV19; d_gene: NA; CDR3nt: TGTGCCAGTAGTACCCTAGGCCGGGATGAGCAGTTCTTC; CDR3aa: CASSTLGRDEQFF
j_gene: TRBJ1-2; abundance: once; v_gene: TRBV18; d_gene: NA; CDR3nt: TGTGCCAGCTCAACCACCTCATGGGGCTACACCTTC; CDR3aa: CASSTTSWGYTF
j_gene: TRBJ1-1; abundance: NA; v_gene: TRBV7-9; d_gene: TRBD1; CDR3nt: TGTGCCAGCAGCCTCTGGACAGGGAACACTGAAGCTTTCTTT; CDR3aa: CASSLWTGNTEAFF
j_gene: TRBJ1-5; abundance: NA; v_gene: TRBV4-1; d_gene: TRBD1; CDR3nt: TGCGCCAGCAGCCAACTCGGACAGGGGGATCAGCCCCAGCATTTT; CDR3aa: CASSQLGQGDQPQHF
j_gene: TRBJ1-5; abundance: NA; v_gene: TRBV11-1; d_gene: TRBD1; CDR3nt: TGTGCCAGCAGCCCTAGGGGACAGCTCGGTCAGCCCCAGCATTTT; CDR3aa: CASSPRGQLGQPQHF
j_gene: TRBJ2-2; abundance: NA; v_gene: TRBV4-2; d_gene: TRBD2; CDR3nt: TGTGCCAGCAGCCAAGACAATAGCGGGGGCAGTGGCGGGGAGCTGTTTTTT; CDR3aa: CASSQDNSGGSGGELFF
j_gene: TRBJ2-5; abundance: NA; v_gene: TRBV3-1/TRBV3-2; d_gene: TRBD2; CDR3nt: TGTGCCAGCAGCCAAGTTGGTAGCGGGAGGCGCGAGACCCAGTACTTC; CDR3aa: CASSQVGSGRRETQYF
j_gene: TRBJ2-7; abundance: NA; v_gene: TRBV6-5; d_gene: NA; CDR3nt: TGTGCCAGCAGTTCCAAGCACGAGCAGTACTTC; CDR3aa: CASSSKHEQYF
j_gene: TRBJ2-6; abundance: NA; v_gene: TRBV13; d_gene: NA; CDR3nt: TGTGCCAGCAGCCCATCGGGAGTTGGGGCCAACGTCCTGACTTTC; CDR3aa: CASSPSGVGANVLTF
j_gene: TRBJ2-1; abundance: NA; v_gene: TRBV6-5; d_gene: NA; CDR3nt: TGTGCCAGCAGTTACGGGGGTGGAAATGAGCAGTTCTTC; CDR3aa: CASSYGGGNEQFF
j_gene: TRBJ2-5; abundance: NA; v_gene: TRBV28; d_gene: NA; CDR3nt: TGTGCCAGCAGTTTGGAAGAGACCCAGTACTTC; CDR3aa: CASSLEETQYF
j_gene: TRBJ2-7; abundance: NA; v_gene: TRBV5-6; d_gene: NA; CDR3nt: TGTGCCAGCAGCGGACCAACCCGGGCGGGCGAGCAGTACTTC; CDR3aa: CASSGPTRAGEQYF